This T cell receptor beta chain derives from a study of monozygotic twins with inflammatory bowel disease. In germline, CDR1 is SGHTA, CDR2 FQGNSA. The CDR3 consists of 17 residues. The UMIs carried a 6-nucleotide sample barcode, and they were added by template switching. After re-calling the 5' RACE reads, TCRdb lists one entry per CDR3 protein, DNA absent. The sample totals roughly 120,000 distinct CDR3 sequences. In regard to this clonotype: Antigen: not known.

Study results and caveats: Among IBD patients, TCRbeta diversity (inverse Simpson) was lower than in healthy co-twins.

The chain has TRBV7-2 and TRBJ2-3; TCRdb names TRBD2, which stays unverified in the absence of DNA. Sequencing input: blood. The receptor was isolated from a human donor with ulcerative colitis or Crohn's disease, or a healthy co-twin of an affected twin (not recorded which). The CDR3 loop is CASSSLAGGPGTDTQYF.